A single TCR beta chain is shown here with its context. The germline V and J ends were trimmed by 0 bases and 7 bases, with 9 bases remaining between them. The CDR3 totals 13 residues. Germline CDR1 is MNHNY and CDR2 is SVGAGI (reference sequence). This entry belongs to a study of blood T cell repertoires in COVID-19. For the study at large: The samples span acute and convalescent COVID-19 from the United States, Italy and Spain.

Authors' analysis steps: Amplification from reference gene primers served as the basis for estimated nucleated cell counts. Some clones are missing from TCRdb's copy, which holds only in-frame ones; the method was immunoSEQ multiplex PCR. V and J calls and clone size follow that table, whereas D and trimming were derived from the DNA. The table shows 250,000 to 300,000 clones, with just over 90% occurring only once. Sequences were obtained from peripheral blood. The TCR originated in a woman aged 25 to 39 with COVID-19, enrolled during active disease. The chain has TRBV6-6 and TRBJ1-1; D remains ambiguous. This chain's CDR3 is CASSYSPEVEAFF. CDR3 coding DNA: TGTGCCAGCAGTTACTCACCTGAGGTTGAAGCTTTCTTT.